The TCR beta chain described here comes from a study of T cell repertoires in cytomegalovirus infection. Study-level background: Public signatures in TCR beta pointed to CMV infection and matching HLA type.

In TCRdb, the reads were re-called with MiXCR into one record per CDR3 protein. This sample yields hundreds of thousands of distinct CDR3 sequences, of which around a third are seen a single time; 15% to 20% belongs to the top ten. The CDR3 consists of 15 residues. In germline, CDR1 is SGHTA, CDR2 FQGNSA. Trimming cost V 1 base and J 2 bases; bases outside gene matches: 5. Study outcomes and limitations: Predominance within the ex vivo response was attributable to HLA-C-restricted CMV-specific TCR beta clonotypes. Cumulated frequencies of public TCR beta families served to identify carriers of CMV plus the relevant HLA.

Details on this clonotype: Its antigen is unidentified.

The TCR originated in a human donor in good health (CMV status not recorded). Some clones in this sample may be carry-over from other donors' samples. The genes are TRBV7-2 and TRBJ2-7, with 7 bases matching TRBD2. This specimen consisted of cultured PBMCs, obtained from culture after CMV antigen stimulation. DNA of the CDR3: TGTGCCAGCAGCTTAGGGCCTAGCGGCGCCTACGAGCAGTACTTC. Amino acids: CASSLGPSGAYEQYF.